This T cell receptor (beta chain) was found in a study of blood T cells in healthy people across ages. There were healthy Caucasian individuals from Russia, aged roughly 6 to 90, serving as donors. This clonotype was recorded a few times. Germline V gene data show CDR1 as DFQATT and CDR2 as SNEGSKA (reference sequence). This CDR3 contains 14 residues. The V and J ends lost 2 bases and 0 bases, in that order; junction bases with no gene match: 3. Then a second PCR, running roughly 6 to 12 cycles, was carried out with a sample-barcoded 5' primer and a J-beta primer mix. Every cDNA molecule bore a tag from a template-switch adaptor containing 12 random nucleotides. TCRdb reprocessed the 5' RACE reads with MiXCR, giving one entry per CDR3 protein. The table has about 780,000 distinct CDR3 sequences, roughly 60% seen once.

This clonotype originated in a man under 40 in good health. The rearrangement links TRBV20-1 to TRBJ1-2; 7 bases match TRBD1. Sequences were obtained from blood. The chain's CDR3 is CSARKTGTNYGYTF. CDR3 DNA: TGCAGTGCTAGAAAGACAGGGACTAACTATGGCTACACCTTC.